This TCR beta chain is drawn from a study of Graves' ophthalmopathy and Graves' hyperthyroidism. Study results and caveats: The study's model predicted ophthalmopathy progression at 70.59% sensitivity and approximately 72% specificity. A 13-signature model separated ophthalmopathy from stable hyperthyroidism, about 90% sensitivity, approximately 80% specificity.

The study amplified TCR beta CDR3 regions using RNA transcripts. Second-round multiplex PCR came after a first-round RT-PCR that employed HTBI primers. From the multiplex PCR reads, TCRdb called clonotypes with MiXCR, one entry per CDR3 protein. The table records over a million distinct CDR3 sequences, about two fifths of them present only once. The V gene's germline CDR1 is SNHLY and CDR2 FYNNEI. V gave up 7 bases and J gave up 9 bases, with 19 bases separating them. The CDR3 is 14 amino acids. Orbital computed tomography and thyroid ultrasound, along with TRAb, serum thyroxine and clinical symptoms, underpinned diagnosis. Worth noting for this clonotype: Its antigen is currently unknown.

J is TRBJ1-5 and V is TRBV2; maybe TRBD1 (5 bases). The clonotype was recovered from an adult man with Graves' hyperthyroidism. Material: peripheral blood or thyroid tissue (not recorded which). The CDR3, as DNA: TGTGCCAGCATTAACAACGGGGCATCACGGCCCCAGCATTTT. Protein: CASINNGASRPQHF.